These 5 T cell receptor beta chains originate from one sample sequenced in a study of Ad26.COV2.S vaccination and SARS-CoV-2 variants. The protocol was immunoSEQ multiplex PCR, while the TCRdb copy is restricted to in-frame clones and leaves out a portion. The table shows 360,000 or so clones, with approximately 89% occurring only once. Treatment denoted: 15 to 20 received Ad26.COV2.S at low or high dose, single or two shots; 5 received placebo; per-sample allocation not given. Sample collection was performed on day 63 after the first vaccine or placebo injection. The sample consisted of peripheral blood, taken in a trial of Ad26.COV2.S vaccine versus placebo. These receptors all stem from a person aged 18 to 59 who received the Ad26.COV2.S COVID-19 vaccine or a placebo.

The chain recombines TRBV19 with TRBJ2-2; a possible D gene is TRBD1 (5 bases). V lost 4 bases and J 4 bases, leaving 10 bases between the germline ends. Germline V gene data show CDR1 as LNHDA and CDR2 as SQIVND (reference sequence). CDR3 length: 14 residues. The CDR3 spells CASSTTGSTGELFF. The DNA of the CDR3 is TGTGCCAGTAGTACTACAGGATCCACCGGGGAGCTGTTTTTT.

The chain couples TRBV30 to TRBJ2-2, with TRBD2 matching over 11 bases. After removal of 5 bases from V and 1 base from J, the junction contained 6 bases not matched to a gene. The CDR3 length is 16 residues. Germline assignment: CDR1 GTSNPN and CDR2 SVGIG (reference sequence). CDR3 in amino acids: CAWGRLAGLNTGELFF. CDR3 nucleotide sequence: TGTGCCTGGGGGAGACTAGCGGGGTTGAACACCGGGGAGCTGTTTTTT.

The chain carries TRBV5-1 and TRBJ1-1; D perhaps matches TRBD1 (5 bases). This CDR3 has 12 residues. Germline values: CDR1 SGHRS, CDR2 YFSETQ. Trimming pared 4 bases from V and 5 bases from J, leaving 9 bases between. This chain's CDR3 is CASSRQGTEAFF. CDR3 bases: TGCGCCAGCAGCCGTCAGGGAACTGAAGCTTTCTTT. Full variable domain (missing parts from reference TRBV5-1 and TRBJ1-1): KAGVTQTPRYLIKTRGQQVTLSCSPISGHRSVSWYQQTPGQGLQFLFEYFSETQRNKGNFPGRFSGRQFSNSRSEMNVSTLELGDSALYLCASSRQGTEAFFGQGTRLTVV.

This clone came up once. This chain joins TRBV5-4 and TRBJ2-5, with TRBD2 identical over 13 bases. The CDR3 sequence is 15 residues long. Unmatched junction bases numbered 3, after V lost 4 bases and J lost 3 bases. The germline CDR1 and CDR2 sequences are SGHNT and YYREEE (reference sequence). The chain's CDR3 is CASSRGLAGEETQYF. The DNA for the CDR3 is TGTGCCAGCAGCAGAGGACTAGCGGGAGAAGAGACCCAGTACTTC.

The CDR3 loop is CASRGGQGGEQYF. Written as DNA, the CDR3 is TGTGCCAGCAGGGGGGGACAGGGAGGCGAGCAGTACTTC. The genes are TRBV28 and TRBJ2-7, with 9 bases identical to TRBD1. V lost 6 bases and J lost 6; bases outside the gene matches: 6. Per the germline V gene, CDR1 is MDHEN and CDR2 is SYDVKM. This CDR3 has 13 amino acids.